The following is a T cell receptor beta chain sequence with its context. Its specificity is unknown. The data are from a study of cytomegalovirus exposure and HLA in healthy donors. Across the study: As released early, the data held roughly 85 million unique TCRs from HLA-typed donors.

Study findings and constraints: The study carried out a later analysis of TCR beta sequences. It associated roughly 17,000 of them with specific HLA alleles at a false discovery rate of 0.05. The study found most TCR sequences rare, yet found some public TCRs in many donors. Accurate predictions that matched the HLA-A and HLA-B alleles of most subjects were reportedly made from TCR beta sequences.

V was cut by 3 bases and J by 8 bases, with 19 bases left in between. Looked up from germline, CDR1 is SGHTA and CDR2 is FQGNSA. The CDR3 is 15 amino acids. The PCR used 60 Vbeta and 13 Jbeta primers. Libraries were prepared by immunoSEQ multiplex PCR; TCRdb keeps only in-frame clonotypes and omits some of them. Of 150,000 to 200,000 clones in the sample, 65% to 80% are singletons; the top ten hold under 0.9%. This chain links TRBV7-2 with TRBJ1-2; TRBD1 is a possible D gene (5 bases). Source material: PBMCs. This TCR derives from a woman aged 40 to 49 in good health and CMV-seronegative. CDR3 residues: CASSFTIGGAGGYTF. CDR3 sequence (DNA): TGTGCCAGCAGCTTCACAATCGGAGGGGCGGGAGGCTACACCTTC.